One and the same sample provided the 6 T cell receptor beta chains below, sequenced in a study of CD4+ T cells in melanoma. Profiling relied on immunoSEQ multiplex PCR, and the TCRdb table lists in-frame clones only, not all of them. Of several thousand clones listed, about 65% are singletons. The sequencing sample was made of cells from a culture (not recorded whether cultured in vitro). The receptors come from a human donor with melanoma.

This chain connects TRBV12-3 or TRBV12-4 to TRBJ2-2; D gene ambiguous. V was pared by 1 base and J by 7 bases, with 4 bases between. The CDR3 is 12 residues long. CDR3 residues: CASSLGSGELFF. The CDR3 DNA is TGTGCCAGCAGTTTAGGGAGCGGGGAGCTGTTTTTT.

The chain uses TRBV5-1 and TRBJ2-5; 7 nucleotides line up with TRBD2. The V gene end was trimmed by 1 base and the J gene end by 5 bases; junction bases not matched to a gene: 5. The CDR3 consists of 14 residues. Germline CDR1 reads SGHRS; CDR2 reads YFSETQ. CDR3 DNA: TGCGCCAGCAGCTTGCAGCGGGGCGGGGAGACCCAGTACTTC. Residues: CASSLQRGGETQYF.

Only a few counts were recorded for this clone. The chain joins TRBV5-1 to TRBJ1-1; D is unresolved. Germline V gives CDR1 SGHRS, CDR2 YFSETQ. CDR3 size: 15 residues. With 1 base removed from V and 1 base from J, the gap between germline ends came to 11 bases. This chain's CDR3 is CASSLYLSRNTEAFF. Here the CDR3 DNA reads TGCGCCAGCAGCTTGTATCTCAGCAGGAACACTGAAGCTTTCTTT.

This clone is large in the sample. This chain uses TRBV11-3 with TRBJ1-1; D is uncertain. V was trimmed by 1 base and J by 4 bases, leaving 7 bases between them. CDR3 length: 13 residues. Germline V gene sequence: CDR1 SGHNT, CDR2 YENEEA. This chain's CDR3 is CASSLAVATEAFF. DNA of the CDR3: TGTGCCAGCAGCTTAGCGGTGGCCACTGAAGCTTTCTTT.

The V and J genes are TRBV9 and TRBJ1-2; 7 bases agree with TRBD1. Germline V gene data show CDR1 as SGDLS and CDR2 as YYNGEE. The CDR3 covers 15 residues. V lost 4 bases, J lost 8 bases, and 14 bases stayed unmatched. CDR3 in DNA: TGTGCCAGCAGCACCCGGACAGGTCCCCTATGGGGCTACACCTTC. Translated: CASSTRTGPLWGYTF. Full variable domain (missing parts from reference TRBV9 and TRBJ1-2): DSGVTQTPKHLITATGQRVTLRCSPRSGDLSVYWYQQSLDQGLQFLIQYYNGEERAKGNILERFSAQQFPDLHSELNLSSLELGDSALYFCASSTRTGPLWGYTFGSGTRLTVV.

The chain links TRBV5-1 to TRBJ2-7; no firm D call. Trimming pared 4 bases from V and 3 bases from J, leaving 5 bases between. CDR3 length: 11 residues. Germline CDR1 is SGHRS and CDR2 is YFSETQ. CDR3 sequence (DNA): TGCGCCAGCAGCGCTAACTACGAGCAGTACTTC. This translates into CASSANYEQYF.